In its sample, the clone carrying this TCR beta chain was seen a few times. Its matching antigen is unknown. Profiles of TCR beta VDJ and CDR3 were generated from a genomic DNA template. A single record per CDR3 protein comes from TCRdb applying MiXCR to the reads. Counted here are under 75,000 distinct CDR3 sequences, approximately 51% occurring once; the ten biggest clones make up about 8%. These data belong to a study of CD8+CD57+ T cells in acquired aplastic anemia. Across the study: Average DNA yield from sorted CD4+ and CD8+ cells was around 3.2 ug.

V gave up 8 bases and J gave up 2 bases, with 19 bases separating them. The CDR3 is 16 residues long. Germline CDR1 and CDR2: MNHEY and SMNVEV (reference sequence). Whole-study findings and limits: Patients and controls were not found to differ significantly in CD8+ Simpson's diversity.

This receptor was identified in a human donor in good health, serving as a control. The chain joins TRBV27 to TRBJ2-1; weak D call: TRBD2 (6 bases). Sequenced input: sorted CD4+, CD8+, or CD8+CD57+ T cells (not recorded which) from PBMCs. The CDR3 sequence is CASASGGDMAYNEQFF. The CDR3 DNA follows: TGTGCCAGCGCGTCCGGCGGGGATATGGCCTACAATGAGCAGTTCTTC.